The rows below give T cell receptor beta chains drawn from one sample of a study of regulatory T cells in long-lasting Graves disease. TCRdb used MiXCR to reprocess the multiplex PCR reads, holding one entry per CDR3 protein. Of 320,000 or so distinct CDR3 sequences listed, about 20% are singletons. The material sequenced was peripheral blood mononuclear cells (PBMCs), taken at new diagnosis, from a patient treated with antithyroid drugs. These receptors were obtained from a female donor with Graves disease. The CDR3 runs from the conserved cysteine through the conserved F or W. The D gene is left open where the match is weak. Clone size is stated in some rows and not others, as once, few, many or a class when expanded.

NA	TRBV2	12	many	TRBJ2-5	TGTGCCAGCAGGAGGGGGGGCGAGACCCAGTACTTC	CASRRGGETQYF
NA	TRBV12-3/TRBV12-4	14	few	TRBJ2-3	TGTGCCAGCAGTTTTGCGGGACTCGAGGATACGCAGTATTTT	CASSFAGLEDTQYF
TRBD1	TRBV20-1	13	NA	TRBJ1-2	TGCAGTGCTCGAACAGGGGAGGAGTATGGCTACGCCTTC	CSARTGEEYGYAF
NA	TRBV25-1	17	NA	TRBJ2-2	TGTGCCAGCAGTAGACAGGGAGGGAGGGCGAACGCCGGGGAGCTGTTTTTT	CASSRQGGRANAGELFF
NA	TRBV6-2/TRBV6-3	14	many	TRBJ1-4	TGTGCCAGCAGTATCGACAGCGGAGTGGAAAAACTGTTTTTT	CASSIDSGVEKLFF
TRBD1	TRBV27	16	many	TRBJ2-7	TGTGCCAGCAGGCTTCGGCCGGGACAGGGTTTCTACGAGCAGTACTTC	CASRLRPGQGFYEQYF
TRBD2	TRBV6-1	15	NA	TRBJ2-5	TGTGCCAGCAGTGAAGCTGTCGGGGGGCAAGAGACCCAGTACTTC	CASSEAVGGQETQYF
TRBD2	TRBV11-1	14	many	TRBJ2-3	TGTGCCAGCAGCTTCGAGCGGGACACAGATACGCAGTATTTT	CASSFERDTDTQYF
TRBD2	TRBV6-1	14	many	TRBJ2-7	TGTGCCAGCACTCCGATTCGCGGGAGCTACGAGCAGTACTTC	CASTPIRGSYEQYF
TRBD1	TRBV6-5	15	many	TRBJ1-6	TGTGCCAGCAGTTCCTACCGACAGGGTTACTCACCCCTCCACTTT	CASSSYRQGYSPLHF
TRBD1	TRBV28	18	many	TRBJ2-6	TGTGCCAGCAATGACAGGGGGTCGTCCTATGGCGGGGCCAACGTCCTGACTTTC	CASNDRGSSYGGANVLTF
TRBD1	TRBV7-8	17	many	TRBJ2-7	TGTGCCAGCAGCCCCCGTTATGGGGGACAGGGGGCCGGCGAGCAGTACTTC	CASSPRYGGQGAGEQYF
NA	TRBV28	18	many	TRBJ2-7	TGTGCCAGCAGTTTTCAAGCCGCCGGGGGCCTTAGCTCCTACGAGCAGTACTTC	CASSFQAAGGLSSYEQYF
NA	TRBV7-9	15	many	TRBJ2-1	TGTGCCAGCAGCTTAGCTACGGGGGCCTACAATGAGCAGTTCTTC	CASSLATGAYNEQFF
NA	TRBV11-3	14	NA	TRBJ1-1	TGTGCCAGCAGCATGGGACTAGCGAACACTGAAGATTTCTTT	CASSMGLANTEDFF
TRBD1	TRBV5-1	13	NA	TRBJ1-2	TGCGCCAGCGCAGGGGGCTATGACTATGGCTACACCTTC	CASAGGYDYGYTF
NA	TRBV6-2/TRBV6-3	14	few	TRBJ2-7	TGTGCCAGCAGTGAGCATCCAGTCACCGGCGAGCAGTACTTC	CASSEHPVTGEQYF
NA	TRBV28	14	many	TRBJ2-3	TGTGCCAGCAGCGCCACAGGTGAAACAGATACGCAGTATTTT	CASSATGETDTQYF
NA	TRBV15	14	NA	TRBJ1-2	TGTGCCACCAGCACACAACGGAGCCCCTATGGCTACACCTTC	CATSTQRSPYGYTF
TRBD2	TRBV2	14	many	TRBJ2-5	TGTGCCAGCGCCCCGGGTTTCGGGGGGGAGACCCAGTACTTC	CASAPGFGGETQYF
NA	TRBV30	16	NA	TRBJ1-1	TGTGCCTGGAGTGTATGGGGGTCAGGCCTGAACACTGAAGCTTTCTTT	CAWSVWGSGLNTEAFF
NA	TRBV3-1	14	many	TRBJ2-7	TGTGCCAGCAGCCATTTTCCGGGCGCCTACGAGCAGTACTTC	CASSHFPGAYEQYF
NA	TRBV28	16	many	TRBJ2-1	TGTGCCAGCAGTCAATCGACTCCGAGCTCCTACAATGAGCAGTTCTTC	CASSQSTPSSYNEQFF
NA	TRBV29-1	15	many	TRBJ1-4	TGCAGCGTTGAAGAACCAGGGACCCAAAATGAAAAACTGTTTTTT	CSVEEPGTQNEKLFF
TRBD2	TRBV6-1	18	NA	TRBJ2-5	TGTGCCAGCAGGGGGACTAGCGGGAGGGCCATTCTAGATGAGACCCAGTACTTC	CASRGTSGRAILDETQYF
NA	TRBV12-3/TRBV12-4	12	many	TRBJ2-7	TGTGCCAGCAGTGGGGGACGCTACGAGCAGTACTTC	CASSGGRYEQYF
TRBD1	TRBV9	15	few	TRBJ1-5	TGTGCCAGCAGCGAGAGGGACAGGGCAATTTATCCCCAGCATTTT	CASSERDRAIYPQHF
NA	TRBV7-9	13	many	TRBJ2-7	TGTGCCAGCAGCTTAGAGCGGATCGACGAGCAGTACTTC	CASSLERIDEQYF
NA	TRBV2	15	many	TRBJ2-3	TGTGCCAGCTCTCACTGGGGACTTTCCCAAGATACGCAGTATTTT	CASSHWGLSQDTQYF
NA	TRBV29-1	16	NA	TRBJ1-1	TGCAGCCTCCAAGGCGGACCTCAGGGGATAGGAACTGAAGCTTTCTTT	CSLQGGPQGIGTEAFF
NA	TRBV4-1	14	many	TRBJ2-3	TGCGCCAGCAGCCAAGGGGTGAGCACAGATACGCAGTATTTT	CASSQGVSTDTQYF
NA	TRBV15	15	few	TRBJ2-7	TGTGCCACCAGCAGAGATCCAGGGGCCATTCACGAGCAGTACTTC	CATSRDPGAIHEQYF
TRBD1	TRBV5-4	14	few	TRBJ2-5	TGTGCCATCCCCCGGGGACAGGGGCGGGAGACCCAGTACTTC	CAIPRGQGRETQYF
TRBD1	TRBV9	19	many	TRBJ1-1	TGTGCCAGCAGCCTATCGCCCAAGACAGGGGGCGGAGGTAACACTGAAGCTTTCTTT	CASSLSPKTGGGGNTEAFF
NA	TRBV19	15	NA	TRBJ2-5	TGTGCCAGTAGTATACTCGGGACATATCAAGAGACCCAGTACTTC	CASSILGTYQETQYF
NA	TRBV2	13	many	TRBJ1-1	TGTGCCAGCAAAACTGACGAGAACACTGAAGCTTTCTTT	CASKTDENTEAFF
NA	TRBV6-5	15	NA	TRBJ1-3	TGTGCCAGCAGTTACCGGGGGGTCTCTGGAAACACCATATATTTT	CASSYRGVSGNTIYF
TRBD1	TRBV5-6	14	many	TRBJ1-1	TGTGCCAGCAGCCCGAACAGGGGGCTTACTGAAGCTTTCTTT	CASSPNRGLTEAFF
NA	TRBV6-5	13	many	TRBJ2-5	TGTGCCAGCAGTTACTCGGAGCCGGGGCCCCAGTACTTC	CASSYSEPGPQYF
TRBD1	TRBV20-1	15	many	TRBJ2-1	TGCAGTGCTAGAGAAACCGGGACAGGGTATAATGAGCAGTTCTTC	CSARETGTGYNEQFF
TRBD1	TRBV9	20	many	TRBJ1-2	TGTGCCAGCAGCGATCCCGTCGAAGGCAACGCAACAGGGGCGGGGTATGGCTACACCTTC	CASSDPVEGNATGAGYGYTF
TRBD2	TRBV9	16	many	TRBJ2-1	TGTGCCAGCAGCGTAATAGCGGGAGTCTCCTACAATGAGCAGTTCTTC	CASSVIAGVSYNEQFF
TRBD1	TRBV2	13	many	TRBJ2-7	TGTGCCAGCAGTGGACAGGGACGGAACGAGCAGTACTTC	CASSGQGRNEQYF
NA	TRBV7-7	11	many	TRBJ2-7	TGTGCTAGCAGCCCTACCCACGAGCAGTACTTC	CASSPTHEQYF
NA	TRBV20-1	12	NA	TRBJ1-2	TGCAGTGCTAGAGAAACTAACTATGGCTACACCTTC	CSARETNYGYTF
NA	TRBV12-3/TRBV12-4	14	many	TRBJ1-5	TGTGCCAGCAGTTACGGGGGTAGCAATCAGCCCCAGCATTTT	CASSYGGSNQPQHF
TRBD2	TRBV12-3/TRBV12-4	14	many	TRBJ2-1	TGTGCCAGCAGTTTATCTAGCGGGAACTCCGAGCAGTTCTTC	CASSLSSGNSEQFF
NA	TRBV6-1	17	many	TRBJ2-3	TGTGCCAGCAGTCCCGGCACTAGCCAGCCTAGCACAGATACGCAGTATTTT	CASSPGTSQPSTDTQYF
TRBD1	TRBV2	14	many	TRBJ2-7	TGTGCCAGCGTACGGGGTGGGACAGCCTACGAGCAGTACTTC	CASVRGGTAYEQYF
NA	TRBV19	13	many	TRBJ2-2	TGTGCCAGCACCCGGGGCCGCACCGGGGAGCTGTTTTTT	CASTRGRTGELFF
NA	TRBV28	14	many	TRBJ2-5	TGTGCCAGCAGGGGGGGCGGGACGGCGGAGACCCAGTACTTC	CASRGGGTAETQYF
TRBD1	TRBV6-1	13	NA	TRBJ1-2	TGTGCCAGCACCTCGACAGGGCTCTATGGCTACACCTTC	CASTSTGLYGYTF
NA	TRBV18	16	many	TRBJ1-1	TGTGCCAGCTCGCTGAACACCAAGGGGTTGAACACTGAAGCTTTCTTT	CASSLNTKGLNTEAFF
TRBD2	TRBV28	16	many	TRBJ2-3	TGTGCCAGCAAAAATAGACTAGCAGGGACCTCAGATACGCAGTATTTT	CASKNRLAGTSDTQYF